The 12 T cell receptor beta chains presented below share a single source sample, sequenced in a study of cytomegalovirus exposure and HLA in healthy donors. The PCR was carried out with 60 Vbeta primers and 13 Jbeta primers. The method was immunoSEQ multiplex PCR; TCRdb's version includes in-frame clones alone and lacks a portion of them. The sample shows about 120,000 clones, 70% to 85% of them seen only once. The source material was PBMCs. These receptors all stem from a woman aged 18-29 years in good health and CMV-seronegative.

The chain has TRBV29-1 and TRBJ2-1; the D gene is possibly TRBD2 (5 bases). Germline assignment: CDR1 SQVTM and CDR2 ANQGSEA. Trimming left V 6 bases short and J 4 bases short, with 10 bases between. The CDR3 is 12 residues long. CDR3 sequence reads: CSVDSDYNEQFF. The DNA for the CDR3 is TGCAGCGTGGACTCCGATTACAATGAGCAGTTCTTC.

V is TRBV7-6 and J is TRBJ2-1; 8 bases align to TRBD2. Germline CDR1 reads SGHVS; CDR2 reads FNYEAQ. Unmatched junction bases numbered 8, after V lost 5 bases and J lost 2 bases. CDR3 length: 16 residues. The CDR3 is CASSPGGGPTYNEQFF. For the CDR3, the DNA is TGTGCCAGCAGCCCCGGGGGGGGGCCAACCTACAATGAGCAGTTCTTC.

This clone was detected only a few times. This sequence joins TRBV7-9 and TRBJ2-6; TRBD2 is a possible D gene (7 bases). Trimming took 0 bases from V and 2 from J, leaving 8 bases between them. The CDR3 has 16 residues. CDR1 SEHNR and CDR2 FQNEAQ come from the germline V gene (reference sequence). CDR3: CASSLAGGAGANVLTF. Here the CDR3 DNA reads TGTGCCAGCAGCTTAGCAGGGGGGGCTGGGGCCAACGTCCTGACTTTC. Based on the CDR3 plus reference TRBV7-9 and TRBJ2-6, the full variable domain is DTGVSQNPRHKITKRGQNVTFRCDPISEHNRLYWYRQTLGQGPEFLTYFQNEAQLEKSRLLSDRFSAERPKGSFSTLEIQRTEQGDSAMYLCASSLAGGAGANVLTFGAGSRLTVL.

The chain couples TRBV11-3 to TRBJ2-3; possible D gene TRBD2, 5 bases. This CDR3 region has 13 residues. CDR1 is SGHNT and CDR2 is YENEEA in the germline V gene. The V end lost 2 bases, the J end lost 3 bases, and 6 bases lay between the germline ends. The CDR3 here is CASSLRGTDTQYF. The CDR3 coding sequence is TGTGCCAGCAGCTTAAGAGGGACAGATACGCAGTATTTT. Full variable domain (rest looked up from reference TRBV11-3 and TRBJ2-3): EAGVVQSPRYKIIEKKQPVAFWCNPISGHNTLYWYLQNLGQGPELLIRYENEEAVDDSQLPKDRFSAERLKGVDSTLKIQPAELGDSAVYLCASSLRGTDTQYFGPGTRLTVL.

The V and J genes are TRBV29-1 and TRBJ2-3, with 8 bases aligning to TRBD2. CDR3 length equals 14 residues. CDR1 and CDR2 from the germline V gene are SQVTM and ANQGSEA. V shed 0 bases and J 3 bases; nucleotides not matched to a gene: 2. CDR3: CSVEESSGTDTQYF. The CDR3 coding sequence is TGCAGCGTTGAAGAGTCTAGCGGGACAGATACGCAGTATTTT.

This chain uses TRBV29-1 with TRBJ2-3; 8 bases are shared with TRBD2. CDR1 and CDR2 (germline): SQVTM, ANQGSEA. V shed 4 bases and J 2 bases; nucleotides not matched to a gene: 14. The CDR3 spans 17 residues. DNA of the CDR3: TGCAGCGTTGCCGGATCAATACGGGAGGGCCTCACAGATACGCAGTATTTT. It yields the protein CSVAGSIREGLTDTQYF.

V is TRBV5-1 and J is TRBJ1-2, with 9 bases lining up with TRBD1. Germline lookup yields CDR1 SGHRS and CDR2 YFSETQ. The CDR3 is made up of 15 amino acids. V dropped 0 bases and J dropped 6; count of bases not matched to a gene: 6. The CDR3 DNA is TGCGCCAGCAGCTTGGCCGGGGACAGGGCAGATGGCTACACCTTC. Amino acid sequence: CASSLAGDRADGYTF.

The chain joins TRBV19 to TRBJ1-1; 7 bases line up with TRBD1. Germline assignment: CDR1 LNHDA and CDR2 SQIVND (reference sequence). This CDR3 has 14 residues. V gave up 5 bases and J gave up 5 bases; unmatched junction bases: 8. The CDR3 region has the DNA TGTGCCAGTAGTGAAGACAGGGTGGGGACTGAAGCTTTCTTT. Protein sequence: CASSEDRVGTEAFF.

The genes are TRBV5-1 and TRBJ1-2, with D possibly being TRBD1 (6 bases). The V and J ends lost 1 base and 9 bases respectively, with 16 bases between them. In germline, CDR1 is SGHRS, CDR2 YFSETQ. This CDR3 has 14 amino acids. CDR3 protein: CASSLFETGPSYTF. The CDR3 DNA reads as TGCGCCAGCAGCTTGTTTGAGACAGGACCCAGCTACACCTTC. Supplemented by reference TRBV5-1 and TRBJ1-2, the full variable domain reads KAGVTQTPRYLIKTRGQQVTLSCSPISGHRSVSWYQQTPGQGLQFLFEYFSETQRNKGNFPGRFSGRQFSNSRSEMNVSTLELGDSALYLCASSLFETGPSYTFGSGTRLTVV.

As to this clone: A junction boundary mismatches the germline segment, possibly from a read error. The chain couples TRBV5-8 to TRBJ1-2; D is possibly TRBD1 (5 bases). This CDR3 contains 16 residues. Germline V lookup: CDR1 SGHTS, CDR2 YDEGEE. The CDR3 region is CASSLGAGWITYDYTF. The CDR3 DNA sequence: TGTGCCAGCAGCTTGGGGGCAGGGTGGATTACCTATGACTACACCTTC.

This sequence joins TRBV25-1 and TRBJ1-2, with D maybe TRBD1 (5 bases). CDR1 and CDR2 from the germline V gene are MGHDK and SYGVNS. V lost 7 bases and J lost 4, with 13 bases in between. The CDR3 contains 13 residues. DNA of the CDR3: TGTGCCAGCACCCAGGCGGGGGTCTATGGCTACACCTTC. This gives the protein CASTQAGVYGYTF.

J is TRBJ1-2 and V is TRBV5-1; D call uncertain. Per the germline V gene, CDR1 is SGHRS and CDR2 is YFSETQ. This CDR3 is built from 14 residues. V was clipped by 3 bases and J by 4 bases, with 13 bases between them. Written as DNA, the CDR3 is TGCGCCAGCAGCTCCTATGCCCTCGCCTATGGCTACACCTTC. It yields the protein CASSSYALAYGYTF.